This is a list of T cell receptor beta chains from one sample in a study of T-cell reconstitution after alpha-beta-depleted transplantation in children. TCRdb reprocessed the PCR reads with MiXCR, giving one entry per CDR3 protein. The data show some 200,000 distinct CDR3 sequences, 9.7% seen once. The sample consisted of PBMCs from the stem cell graft donor, taken from the stem cell graft. The source of these receptors is a human donor who donated a stem cell graft to a child with SCID. Each CDR3 is given with its conserved first and last residue.

V	J	CDR3
TRBV5-1	TRBJ1-1	CASSFGGNTEAFF
TRBV5-6	TRBJ2-7	CASSFSGGRYEQYF
TRBV5-1	TRBJ1-2	CASSLDRDYGYTF
TRBV20-1	TRBJ1-4	CSALNRGEGANEKLFF
TRBV27	TRBJ2-3	CASSWWGSTDTQYF
TRBV9	TRBJ2-3	CASASRASGGSDTQYF
TRBV30	TRBJ2-1	CAWSGLVPNEQFF
TRBV6-5	TRBJ2-3	CASSPLQGRQYF
TRBV4-3	TRBJ1-2	CASSQAGQGYGYTF
TRBV28	TRBJ1-2	CASRGAGAREGYTF
TRBV3-1	TRBJ2-1	CASCWGGLAGVHSYNEQFF
TRBV10-3	TRBJ1-3	CATLQNSGNTIYF
TRBV20-1	TRBJ2-1	CSASRTALNEQFF
TRBV5-6	TRBJ2-2	CASSLGSGELFF
TRBV20-1	TRBJ2-1	CSAREGPSSYNEQFF
TRBV12-5	TRBJ1-1	CASGSYRQGLGDTEAFF
TRBV28	TRBJ2-2	CASSPDRTGDTGELFF
TRBV28	TRBJ2-2	CASSTLTGGTGELFF
TRBV7-2	TRBJ1-1	CASRSTENTEAFF
TRBV12-3/TRBV12-4	TRBJ2-7	CASSLVGRQYF
TRBV7-2	TRBJ2-5	CASSLGQETQYF
TRBV12-3/TRBV12-4	TRBJ1-1	CASSSNRGQGNTEAFF